The present T cell receptor beta chain was sequenced within a study of shared T cell receptors in the human thymus. Data came from immunoSEQ multiplex PCR; TCRdb stores just in-frame clones and leaves some out. The sample consists of hundreds of thousands of clones, approximately 87% of them appearing once. The V end lost 6 bases, the J end lost 5 bases, and 19 bases lay between the germline ends. This CDR3 has 15 amino acids. Germline CDR1 MNHEY, CDR2 SMNVEV (reference sequence). The table lists this clone with a count of one. This sample was also put to use in a study of human thymus T cells. That work contributes: Finnish infants who were healthy and having corrective surgery for congenital heart defects made up the donors. Thymus tissue for the work was resected from patients undergoing corrective heart surgery. Related studies noted strongly shared thymic repertoires across unrelated people.

Sequences were obtained from thymocytes. The sequence derives from a boy younger than two with a congenital heart defect. The chain links TRBV27 to TRBJ1-1, with D possibly being TRBD1 (5 bases). CDR3 loop: CASSPLRQGRTEAFF. The DNA of the CDR3 is TGTGCCAGCAGCCCTTTGCGCCAGGGCCGGACTGAAGCTTTCTTT.